This TCR beta chain was found in a study of T cell changes during pregnancy in multiple sclerosis. Germline-derived CDR1 and CDR2 are SGHNT and YENEEA. The ends lost 5 bases at V and 6 bases at J; junction bases unmatched: 12. The CDR3 consists of 16 residues. The table came from immunoSEQ multiplex PCR; TCRdb's copy has only in-frame clones and leaves some out. The sample yields 21,000 or so clones, about 87% seen once. The chain employs TRBV11-3 and TRBJ2-1; 8 positions agree with TRBD1. This material consisted of CD8+ T cells from peripheral blood mononuclear cells, taken in the second trimester of pregnancy. The receptor was derived from a female donor in good health, enrolled as a control in a pregnancy study. CDR3 DNA: TGTGCCAGCAGCCCTCGGGGGCAGGGGGCCTTCAATGAGCAGTTCTTC. Translated: CASSPRGQGAFNEQFF.